This T cell receptor (beta chain) derives from a study of CD8+ T cells in alopecia areata. Study summary: Affected scalp percentage determined the severity score of treated patients. Broader study findings: Lesional scalp, especially alopecia totalis/universalis, showed higher clonality than normal scalp.

J lost 8 bases, V lost 2 bases, and 10 bases had no gene match. The germline V gene has CDR1 GTSNPN and CDR2 SVGIG (reference sequence). The CDR3 runs 14 residues. Points on this clone: As yet, its antigen is unknown.

Treatment noted: oral pan-JAK inhibitor, 5-10 mg twice daily. Researchers took lesional scalp punch biopsies and peripheral blood from people who were alopecia areata patients. Sequencing relied on a cDNA template that was reverse transcribed from extracted RNA. Assay: immunoSEQ multiplex PCR; the TCRdb copy retains only in-frame clones and omits some. This table has hundreds of thousands of clones, about 62% appearing once. This clonotype was obtained from a human donor with alopecia areata. The chain links TRBV30 to TRBJ2-3; 7 bases agree with TRBD1. The material was CD4+ T cells sorted from blood, obtained at roughly week 53, from a patient treated with tofacitinib. This CDR3 is CAWSMTGSRGTQYF. In DNA form, the CDR3 reads TGTGCCTGGAGTATGACAGGGTCGAGGGGTACGCAGTATTTT.